Shown below are 9 T cell receptor beta chains from a single sample sequenced in a study of graft-versus-host responses after intestinal transplantation. The protocol was immunoSEQ multiplex PCR, while the TCRdb copy is restricted to in-frame clones and leaves out a portion. Of about 3,200 clones in the sample, 90% to 95% were seen once. The source material was bone marrow, sampled 350 to 400 days after transplant. Receptors were obtained from a human patient who received an intestinal transplant, so some T cells may come from the graft donor.

The chain carries TRBV11-3 and TRBJ2-1; unclear D gene. Looked up from germline, CDR1 is SGHNT and CDR2 is YENEEA. This CDR3 has 14 residues. V shed 5 bases and J shed 1 base, with 9 bases lying between them. The CDR3 protein is CASSIGPSYNEQFF. The CDR3 DNA is TGTGCCAGCAGCATCGGGCCTTCCTACAATGAGCAGTTCTTC. The entire variable domain, with the rest obtained from reference TRBV11-3 and TRBJ2-1, is as follows: EAGVVQSPRYKIIEKKQPVAFWCNPISGHNTLYWYLQNLGQGPELLIRYENEEAVDDSQLPKDRFSAERLKGVDSTLKIQPAELGDSAVYLCASSIGPSYNEQFFGPGTRLTVL.

The V call is TRBV6-5, the J call TRBJ2-1; TRBD2 agrees at 15 bases. The CDR3 has 15 residues. V trimming: 5 bases; J trimming: 8 bases; junction bases outside the gene matches: 4. The germline V gene encodes CDR1 MNHEY and CDR2 SVGAGI. The CDR3 region has the DNA TGTGCCAGCAGTGGGACTAGCGGGGGGTCGGATGAGCAGTTCTTC. This translates into CASSGTSGGSDEQFF.

The chain recombines TRBV28 with TRBJ2-1; 10 bases align to TRBD1. Germline V gene data show CDR1 as MDHEN and CDR2 as SYDVKM. With 2 bases clipped from V and 7 bases from J, the junction kept 8 bases outside the gene matches. The CDR3 sequence is 16 residues long. The CDR3 DNA reads as TGTGCCAGCAGTTTAGCCGGGACAGGGGTGGGAAATGAGCAGTTCTTC. It translates to CASSLAGTGVGNEQFF.

The genes are TRBV10-3 and TRBJ2-7; 9 bases line up with TRBD2. The germline CDR1 and CDR2 sequences are ENHRY and SYGVKD. The CDR3 has 13 amino acids. V shed 6 bases, J shed 5 bases, and the junction held 5 bases outside the gene matches. CDR3: CAIRDGLANEQYF. The DNA for the CDR3 is TGTGCCATCAGAGATGGACTAGCGAACGAGCAGTACTTC.

The chain links TRBV7-9 to TRBJ2-3, with 13 bases identical to TRBD2. The junction had 5 bases not matched to a gene; V was cut back by 4 bases and J by 4 bases. Germline V gives CDR1 SEHNR, CDR2 FQNEAQ (reference sequence). The CDR3 is made up of 16 amino acids. In DNA form, the CDR3 reads TGTGCCAGCAGCTCGCCACTAGCGGGAGGGGCAGATACGCAGTATTTT. This gives the protein CASSSPLAGGADTQYF.

This chain links TRBV5-4 with TRBJ1-2; no clear D. Trimming removed 4 bases at V and 7 bases at J, with 14 bases between. Germline CDR1 reads SGHNT; CDR2 reads YYREEE (reference sequence). This CDR3 spans 13 amino acids. The CDR3 spells CASSLTLAAGYTF. As DNA, the CDR3 is TGTGCCAGCAGCCTGACTTTGGCGGCTGGCTACACCTTC.

The chain has TRBV15 and TRBJ1-5; 7 bases agree with TRBD1. CDR1 and CDR2 from the germline V gene are LNHNV and YYDKDF (reference sequence). The CDR3 consists of 18 residues. J lost 6 bases, V lost 5 bases, and 19 bases had no gene match. The DNA of the CDR3 is TGTGCCACCAGCGGGGAGGGAGCACAGGGGAAGTTAGGTCAGCCCCAGCATTTT. Translation gives CATSGEGAQGKLGQPQHF.

The chain recombines TRBV6-6 with TRBJ2-2; D remains ambiguous. Germline CDR1 reads MNHNY; CDR2 reads SVGAGI (reference sequence). The V end lost 5 bases, the J end lost 6 bases, and 10 bases lay between the germline ends. There are 13 residues in the CDR3. The CDR3 loop reads CASSVPEPGELFF. The DNA for the CDR3 is TGTGCCAGCAGTGTACCAGAGCCCGGGGAGCTGTTTTTT.

The chain couples TRBV7-2 to TRBJ1-2, with D possibly matching TRBD1 (6 bases). The V gene's germline CDR1 is SGHTA and CDR2 FQGNSA. V lost 6 bases and J 3 bases, leaving 14 bases between the germline ends. The CDR3 has 14 residues. Here the CDR3 reads CASRQGGLDYGYTF. CDR3 nucleotide sequence: TGTGCCAGCAGACAGGGAGGGTTGGACTATGGCTACACCTTC.